A single sample is the source of the 18 T cell receptor beta chains below, sequenced in a study of T cell responses to AZD1222 COVID-19 vaccine. TCRdb's table, derived via immunoSEQ multiplex PCR, lists solely in-frame clones and lacks some. Of 150,000 to 180,000 clones listed, roughly nine tenths are singletons. This specimen was peripheral blood, taken on day 0 of AZD1222 vaccination. These TCRs come from an adult in good health.

The chain links TRBV2 to TRBJ2-3; a weak D match, TRBD1 (6 bases). Germline V gene sequence: CDR1 SNHLY, CDR2 FYNNEI. V was clipped by 5 bases and J by 1 base, with 10 bases between them. CDR3 length: 14 residues. CDR3 protein: CASSPGQRTDTQYF. The CDR3 coding sequence is TGTGCCAGCAGTCCAGGACAGCGCACAGATACGCAGTATTTT.

The V gene is TRBV7-9, the J gene TRBJ1-5; perhaps TRBD1 as D (6 bases). Germline V CDR1 and CDR2: SEHNR, FQNEAQ (reference sequence). CDR3 length: 16 amino acids. V was trimmed by 5 bases and J by 2 bases, leaving 16 bases between them. CDR3 region: CASSPQTGIGNQPQHF. The DNA for the CDR3 is TGTGCCAGCAGCCCTCAAACAGGGATTGGCAATCAGCCCCAGCATTTT.

This clone was counted once. The chain couples TRBV27 to TRBJ1-1, with 8 bases matching TRBD1. Trimming at V came to 7 bases and at J to 5 bases, leaving 15 bases not matched to a gene. This CDR3 region has 16 residues. The V gene's germline CDR1 is MNHEY and CDR2 SMNVEV (reference sequence). CDR3 nucleotides: TGTGCCAGCACCTCGGACAGGGCTCGCGGGGGTACTGAAGCTTTCTTT. Its protein product is CASTSDRARGGTEAFF.

The DNA for the CDR3 is TGTGCCAGCAGCCGCCAAGGGGCGGGGGGGGGCGAGCAGTACTTC. Amino acid sequence: CASSRQGAGGGEQYF. The chain recombines TRBV4-2 with TRBJ2-7, with 9 bases fitting TRBD2. J lost 6 bases, V lost 4 bases, and 10 bases had no gene match. The CDR3 runs 15 residues. CDR1 is LGHNA, CDR2 YNFKEQ, per germline.

The chain carries TRBV30 and TRBJ2-3, with D perhaps TRBD2 (5 bases). The germline V gene encodes CDR1 GTSNPN and CDR2 SVGIG (reference sequence). With 4 bases removed from V and 8 bases from J, the gap between germline ends came to 13 bases. This CDR3 is built from 12 residues. CDR3 residues: CAWTSPTATQYF. CDR3 in DNA: TGTGCCTGGACTAGCCCTACGGCTACGCAGTATTTT.

In its sample, this clone was seen once. CDR3 in amino acids: CASSSQGGGSSSYNEQFF. The CDR3 nucleotides read TGTGCCAGCAGTTCCCAGGGCGGGGGGTCTAGCTCCTACAATGAGCAGTTCTTC. The chain links TRBV28 to TRBJ2-1, with 8 bases identical to TRBD2. This CDR3 has 18 amino acids. Unmatched junction bases numbered 11, after V lost 4 bases and J lost 0 bases. Germline CDR1 and CDR2: MDHEN and SYDVKM.

V is TRBV5-1 and J is TRBJ1-6; D is unclear. Germline CDR1 and CDR2: SGHRS and YFSETQ. The V end lost 0 bases, the J end lost 0 bases, and 7 bases lay between the germline ends. This CDR3 region has 16 residues. The CDR3: CASSLERSSYNSPLHF. Here the CDR3 DNA reads TGCGCCAGCAGCTTGGAAAGGAGCTCCTATAATTCACCCCTCCACTTT. Full variable domain (outside the CDR3, taken from reference TRBV5-1 and TRBJ1-6): KAGVTQTPRYLIKTRGQQVTLSCSPISGHRSVSWYQQTPGQGLQFLFEYFSETQRNKGNFPGRFSGRQFSNSRSEMNVSTLELGDSALYLCASSLERSSYNSPLHFGNGTRLTVT.

This chain's CDR3 is CASSLGQKDNEQFF. The CDR3 region has the DNA TGTGCCAGCAGCTTAGGGCAGAAAGACAATGAGCAGTTCTTC. V is TRBV11-3 and J is TRBJ2-1; D is uncertain. CDR1 SGHNT and CDR2 YENEEA come from the germline V gene. The CDR3 consists of 14 residues. V was cut by 1 base and J by 5 bases, with 9 bases left in between.

The rearrangement links TRBV19 to TRBJ1-1, with D possibly being TRBD1 (5 bases). The germline gives CDR1 LNHDA, CDR2 SQIVND (reference sequence). V lost 5 bases, J lost 8 bases, and 12 bases lay in between. The length of the CDR3 is 12 residues. CDR3 in amino acids: CASSSPPGEAFF. The CDR3 nucleotides read TGTGCCAGTAGTTCCCCCCCAGGGGAAGCTTTCTTT.

The chain has TRBV21-1 and TRBJ1-2. TRBV21-1 is termed a pseudogene. This CDR3 contains 14 residues. The CDR3 nucleotides read TGTGCCAGCAGCGGGAGGGGCTGGGGGTATGGCTACACCTTC. It specifies CASSGRGWGYGYTF.

The chain has TRBV6-5 and TRBJ1-6; D is ambiguous. V lost 5 bases and J 7 bases, leaving 9 bases between the germline ends. There are 13 residues in the CDR3. The germline V gene has CDR1 MNHEY and CDR2 SVGAGI. Here the CDR3 reads CASSPQVNSPLHF. CDR3 coding DNA: TGTGCCAGCAGTCCCCAAGTAAATTCACCCCTCCACTTT.

The rearrangement joins TRBV12-5 to TRBJ2-1, with a tentative D call TRBD1 (5 bases). The V and J ends lost 6 bases and 0 bases respectively, with 21 bases between them. This CDR3 is built from 18 residues. Germline V lookup: CDR1 LGHNT, CDR2 FRNRAP. DNA of the CDR3: TGTGCTAGTGGAGGGGCGGTAAGGGCCCTCAGCTCCTACAATGAGCAGTTCTTC. Protein: CASGGAVRALSSYNEQFF.

V is TRBV4-2 and J is TRBJ1-1; possibly TRBD1 for D (6 bases). The CDR3 is 13 residues long. Germline CDR1 is LGHNA and CDR2 is YNFKEQ. V dropped 6 bases and J dropped 3 bases, with 11 bases sitting between them. CDR3 DNA: TGTGCCAGCAGACCCTCAGGGGACACTGAAGCTTTCTTT. Protein product: CASRPSGDTEAFF.

The chain combines TRBV9 with TRBJ1-4; D ambiguous. V was clipped by 0 bases and J by 0 bases, with 6 bases between them. This CDR3 has 15 residues. CDR1 is SGDLS and CDR2 is YYNGEE in the germline V gene. CDR3 coding DNA: TGTGCCAGCAGCGTAGAGAGCACAACTAATGAAAAACTGTTTTTT. This gives the protein CASSVESTTNEKLFF.

The rearrangement links TRBV7-2 to TRBJ1-4; no firm D call. Germline lookup yields CDR1 SGHTA and CDR2 FQGNSA. CDR3 length: 14 amino acids. Trimming cost V 2 bases and J 8 bases, with 12 bases left between them. The CDR3 DNA reads as TGTGCCAGCAGCTTAATCCATTTCGGGGAAAAACTGTTTTTT. Translating gives CASSLIHFGEKLFF. Full variable domain (remainder filled in from reference TRBV7-2 and TRBJ1-4): GAGVSQSPSNKVTEKGKDVELRCDPISGHTALYWYRQSLGQGLEFLIYFQGNSAPDKSGLPSDRFSAERTGGSVSTLTIQRTQQEDSAVYLCASSLIHFGEKLFFGSGTQLSVL.

The chain combines TRBV14 with TRBJ2-1, with 10 nucleotides matching TRBD1. J lost 12 bases, V lost 4 bases, and 12 bases had no gene match. The CDR3 is made up of 15 amino acids. Germline values: CDR1 SGHDN, CDR2 FVKESK. In nucleotides, the CDR3 is TGTGCCAGCAGCCGATCCGGGACAGGGGCTGGGGGGCAGTTCTTC. This encodes CASSRSGTGAGGQFF.

The genes are TRBV27 and TRBJ1-1; no reliable D call. The ends were cut back, 1 base at V and 4 bases at J, with 10 bases in the middle. This CDR3 spans 14 amino acids. Germline assignment: CDR1 MNHEY and CDR2 SMNVEV (reference sequence). The CDR3, as DNA: TGTGCCAGCAGTTTATTGGGGTTGGCCACTGAAGCTTTCTTT. Its translation: CASSLLGLATEAFF.

J is TRBJ1-3 and V is TRBV5-1, with 7 positions matching TRBD1. The CDR3 extends over 14 amino acids. The germline gives CDR1 SGHRS, CDR2 YFSETQ. V lost 2 bases, J lost 2 bases, and 1 base stayed unmatched. CDR3 sequence reads: CASSFTGAGNTIYF. As DNA, the CDR3 is TGCGCCAGCAGCTTTACAGGGGCTGGAAACACCATATATTTT.